The 23 T cell receptor beta chains reported below all come from one sample, sequenced in a study of cytomegalovirus exposure and HLA in healthy donors. The PCR was carried out with 60 Vbeta primers and 13 Jbeta primers. Profiling relied on immunoSEQ multiplex PCR, and the TCRdb table lists in-frame clones only, not all of them. Seen here are fewer than 130,000 clones, around 60% observed once, and the top ten hold 3.8%. Specimen: PBMCs. These receptors were obtained from a young man in good health and CMV-seropositive.

The J gene is TRBJ1-1, the V gene TRBV6-5; a weak D match, TRBD1 (5 bases). Germline V CDR1 and CDR2: MNHEY, SVGAGI. Trimming left V 2 bases short and J 2 bases short, with 9 bases between. The CDR3 runs to 14 residues. DNA for the CDR3: TGTGCCAGCAGTTACGCAGGGCCCAACACTGAAGCTTTCTTT. As protein: CASSYAGPNTEAFF.

Turning to this clone: One junction end disagrees with the germline gene, perhaps due to a read error. The V and J genes are TRBV7-9 and TRBJ2-7; D not certain. The germline V gene has CDR1 SEHNR and CDR2 FQNEAQ (reference sequence). CDR3 length equals 15 residues. CDR3 sequence: CSSSLVVGPNYEQYF. In DNA form, the CDR3 reads TGTTCCAGCAGCTTAGTTGTTGGCCCCAACTACGAGCAGTACTTC.

The chain is built from TRBV13 and TRBJ1-1, with 7 bases matching TRBD1. J was trimmed by 1 base and V by 7 bases; bases with no gene match: 6. There are 14 residues in the CDR3. Per germline, CDR1 PRHDT and CDR2 FYEKMQ (reference sequence). The CDR3 nucleotides read TGTGCCAGCACCGAGGCAGGGGGGAACACTGAAGCTTTCTTT. Translated: CASTEAGGNTEAFF.

The chain recombines TRBV6-1 with TRBJ1-1; perhaps TRBD1 as D (6 bases). Germline V gene data show CDR1 as MNHNS and CDR2 as SASEGT. There are 14 residues in the CDR3. V was trimmed by 6 bases and J by 4 bases, leaving 15 bases between them. The CDR3 DNA sequence: TGTGCCAGCAGACTAGATTACAGGGCCACTGAAGCTTTCTTT. Its protein is CASRLDYRATEAFF.

The gene calls are TRBV9 and TRBJ2-3, with D possibly matching TRBD1 (6 bases). Germline lookup yields CDR1 SGDLS and CDR2 YYNGEE. The CDR3 is made up of 15 amino acids. V lost 6 bases, J lost 1 base, and 15 bases lay in between. Here the CDR3 reads CASTLGARGTDTQYF. CDR3 in DNA: TGTGCCAGCACCCTGGGGGCTCGGGGCACAGATACGCAGTATTTT. Drawing the rest from reference TRBV9 and TRBJ2-3, the complete variable domain is DSGVTQTPKHLITATGQRVTLRCSPRSGDLSVYWYQQSLDQGLQFLIQYYNGEERAKGNILERFSAQQFPDLHSELNLSSLELGDSALYFCASTLGARGTDTQYFGPGTRLTVL.

The CDR3 spells CASRRLADTQYF. The CDR3, as DNA: TGTGCCAGCCGCAGACTCGCAGATACGCAGTATTTT. The chain combines TRBV25-1 with TRBJ2-3; D uncertain. The CDR3 sequence is 12 residues long. Germline values: CDR1 MGHDK, CDR2 SYGVNS. V gave up 8 bases and J gave up 4 bases, with 10 bases separating them.

The chain uses TRBV15 and TRBJ2-1, with D possibly being TRBD2 (5 bases). CDR1 is LNHNV, CDR2 YYDKDF, per germline (reference sequence). The length of the CDR3 is 14 residues. The V end was cut by 4 bases, the J end by 0 bases, with 7 bases between. Here the CDR3 reads CATSIGSSYNEQFF. The CDR3 DNA reads as TGTGCCACCAGCATTGGGAGCTCCTACAATGAGCAGTTCTTC.

J is TRBJ2-3 and V is TRBV9; 11 positions agree with TRBD2. The length of the CDR3 is 16 residues. Germline CDR1 SGDLS, CDR2 YYNGEE. V lost 4 bases and J lost 2; bases outside the gene matches: 6. In DNA, the CDR3 is TGTGCCAGCAGCTTCGGGACTAGCGGCCCCACAGATACGCAGTATTTT. The encoded protein is CASSFGTSGPTDTQYF.

This chain connects TRBV5-1 to TRBJ1-1, with 7 bases that match TRBD1. Germline V gene sequence: CDR1 SGHRS, CDR2 YFSETQ. The CDR3 runs to 13 residues. Trimming cost V 4 bases and J 0 bases; bases outside gene matches: 0. The CDR3 sequence: CASSDRVNTEAFF. In nucleotides, the CDR3 is TGCGCCAGCAGCGACAGGGTGAACACTGAAGCTTTCTTT.

The chain couples TRBV6-5 to TRBJ2-7, with TRBD1 matching over 7 bases. CDR1 and CDR2 from the germline V gene are MNHEY and SVGAGI. After removal of 5 bases from V and 4 bases from J, the junction contained 11 bases not matched to a gene. This CDR3 comprises 15 residues. The CDR3 protein is CASSHRGPGSYEQYF. CDR3 DNA sequence: TGTGCCAGCAGTCACAGGGGCCCGGGAAGTTACGAGCAGTACTTC.

The rearrangement joins TRBV10-3 to TRBJ1-2; maybe TRBD1 (5 bases). This CDR3 spans 12 amino acids. CDR1 ENHRY and CDR2 SYGVKD come from the germline V gene. Trimming shortened V by 7 bases and J by 7 bases, and 13 bases separated the two germline ends. The CDR3 DNA reads TGTGCCATCAATTACTCCGGGGGTGGCTACACCTTC. Translation: CAINYSGGGYTF.

The chain combines TRBV6-4 with TRBJ1-2, with D perhaps matching TRBD1 (5 bases). The germline V gene encodes CDR1 MRHNA and CDR2 SNTAGT. This CDR3 contains 15 residues. V lost 5 bases and J lost 2, with 15 bases in between. The CDR3: CASSRDWTTNYGYTF. CDR3 bases: TGTGCCAGCAGTCGAGACTGGACAACCAACTATGGCTACACCTTC.

This clone was detected a few times. The gene calls are TRBV5-1 and TRBJ1-3; 9 positions match TRBD1. The CDR3 contains 15 residues. V was clipped by 4 bases and J by 12 bases; unmatched bases: 14. The germline CDR1 and CDR2 sequences are SGHRS and YFSETQ. The CDR3 sequence: CASSPGTGQHKGIYF. CDR3 DNA sequence: TGCGCCAGCAGCCCGGGGACAGGGCAACACAAGGGCATATATTTT. The whole variable domain, filled in from reference TRBV5-1 and TRBJ1-3, reads KAGVTQTPRYLIKTRGQQVTLSCSPISGHRSVSWYQQTPGQGLQFLFEYFSETQRNKGNFPGRFSGRQFSNSRSEMNVSTLELGDSALYLCASSPGTGQHKGIYFGEGSWLTVV.

The chain has TRBV5-4 and TRBJ2-2; 8 nucleotides agree with TRBD1. The CDR3 has 16 amino acids. V dropped 0 bases and J dropped 6; count of bases not matched to a gene: 7. Looked up from germline, CDR1 is SGHNT and CDR2 is YYREEE (reference sequence). Here the CDR3 DNA reads TGTGCCAGCAGCTTGGGGGAACAGGGGGAGGCCGGGGAGCTGTTTTTT. Translating gives CASSLGEQGEAGELFF.

The J gene is TRBJ2-7, the V gene TRBV25-1, with 11 bases identical to TRBD2. This CDR3 region has 14 residues. CDR1 and CDR2 from the germline V gene are MGHDK and SYGVNS. J gave up 6 bases and V 4 bases, and 5 bases lay outside the gene matches. The CDR3 sequence is CASSGNSGGGEQYF. The CDR3 region has the DNA TGTGCCAGCAGTGGAAATAGCGGGGGGGGCGAGCAGTACTTC.

The rearrangement joins TRBV27 to TRBJ1-6; D is possibly TRBD1 (6 bases). The CDR3 is 14 residues long. Germline V gene data show CDR1 as MNHEY and CDR2 as SMNVEV (reference sequence). V gave up 1 base and J gave up 7 bases, with 8 bases separating them. The CDR3 DNA reads as TGTGCCAGCAGTTTATACAGGGACAATTCACCCCTCCACTTT. The encoded protein is CASSLYRDNSPLHF.

This clone turned up a few times. The chain is built from TRBV9 and TRBJ1-1; TRBD1 might be the D (6 bases). Germline values: CDR1 SGDLS, CDR2 YYNGEE. This CDR3 spans 14 amino acids. The V end lost 4 bases, the J end lost 7 bases, and 17 bases lay between the germline ends. In nucleotides, the CDR3 is TGTGCCAGCAGCCCCAGAACAGGGTTCGGTGAAGCTTTCTTT. As protein: CASSPRTGFGEAFF.

In DNA form, the CDR3 reads TGTGACGTGTCGGGGTACGAGCAGTACTTC. Translating it yields CDVSGYEQYF. V and J are TRBV27 and TRBJ2-7; tentative D call: TRBD2 (5 bases). The CDR3 loop spans 10 amino acids. The germline CDR1 and CDR2 sequences are MNHEY and SMNVEV (reference sequence).

This clone was seen more than once but under ten times. V is TRBV19 and J is TRBJ2-3; D call uncertain. V was trimmed by 3 bases and J by 2 bases, leaving 6 bases between them. Looked up from germline, CDR1 is LNHDA and CDR2 is SQIVND (reference sequence). This CDR3 is built from 13 residues. The CDR3 nucleotides are TGTGCCAGTAGTATGGGCCTCACAGATACGCAGTATTTT. It specifies CASSMGLTDTQYF.

This clone was found a few times. The chain combines TRBV10-1 with TRBJ2-3; a possible D gene is TRBD2 (6 bases). The V end lost 0 bases, the J end lost 3 bases, and 7 bases lay between the germline ends. CDR1 and CDR2 (germline): WNHNN, SYGVQD (reference sequence). CDR3 length: 14 amino acids. The CDR3 loop reads CASSESGGTDTQYF. The CDR3 DNA reads TGCGCCAGCAGTGAGTCTGGGGGGACAGATACGCAGTATTTT.

The genes are TRBV27 and TRBJ1-6, with D possibly being TRBD1 (6 bases). The CDR3 loop spans 12 amino acids. V was cut by 6 bases and J by 13 bases, with 13 bases left in between. Germline V CDR1 and CDR2: MNHEY, SMNVEV (reference sequence). CDR3 DNA sequence: TGTGCCAGCAGCCCGGGGGGCACGCCCCTCCACTTT. It codes for CASSPGGTPLHF.

V is TRBV13 and J is TRBJ1-1; 8 nucleotides align to TRBD1. This CDR3 has 14 amino acids. Trimming cost V 5 bases and J 3 bases; bases outside gene matches: 5. Per germline, CDR1 PRHDT and CDR2 FYEKMQ (reference sequence). CDR3 coding DNA: TGTGCCAGCAGCCCCCCGGACAGGGACACTGAAGCTTTCTTT. As protein: CASSPPDRDTEAFF.

The rearrangement links TRBV29-1 to TRBJ2-1; 8 bases line up with TRBD2. The CDR3 is 14 amino acids. Germline CDR1 is SQVTM and CDR2 is ANQGSEA. The V segment lost 5 bases and the J segment 6 bases; nucleotides outside the gene matches: 9. The CDR3 here is CSVRGGSPTNEQFF. CDR3 DNA sequence: TGCAGCGTTCGGGGGGGCTCCCCCACCAATGAGCAGTTCTTC.